The entry below describes one TCR beta chain. The data stem from a study of blood T cell repertoires in COVID-19. Overall study: Sample material is recorded as cDNA or gDNA derived from T cells, B-cell-depleted T cells, or PBMCs.

Using immunoSEQ multiplex PCR, the repertoire was profiled, and TCRdb retains in-frame clones only, with some absent. The table records over 200,000 clones, 88% of them present only once. This CDR3 contains 14 residues. The germline gives CDR1 LNHDA, CDR2 SQIVND (reference sequence). The V gene lost 3 bases and the J gene lost 11 bases, with 14 bases spanning the gap. The sample comprised peripheral blood. The chain joins TRBV19 to TRBJ1-6, with D possibly TRBD1 on 6 matching bases. The sequence came from a young man with active or convalescent COVID-19. The CDR3: CASSIGQGTTPLHF. DNA for the CDR3: TGTGCCAGTAGTATCGGGCAGGGGACGACACCCCTCCACTTT.